This entry is about one T cell receptor beta chain. Its antigen is not known. The sample comes from a study of resident and recirculating memory T cells in vitiligo. Study as a whole: Samples were epidermis from two lesional and two nonlesional sites, plus PBMCs.

The ends were cut back, 5 bases at V and 7 bases at J, with 17 bases in the middle. Germline CDR1 is SEHNR and CDR2 is FQNEAQ (reference sequence). The CDR3 spans 15 residues. Sequencing used immunoSEQ multiplex PCR; TCRdb keeps in-frame clones, though not all of them. The top ten clones hold 5% of a sample with tens of thousands of clones, 92% of them seen once. Study conclusions and caveats: Vitiligo lesions lacked a unique dominant clone, and clonality varied.

No change in lesions over the prior 6 months defined stable disease. Confetti depigmentation, marking active vitiligo, was absent in these patients. Sequencing input: blood. This chain joins TRBV7-9 and TRBJ1-4, with D tentatively TRBD1 (6 bases). This receptor was obtained from a male donor with vitiligo. Written as DNA, the CDR3 is TGTGCCAGCAGCCCCGCCCGCGGACAGATTGAAAAACTGTTTTTT. Translation: CASSPARGQIEKLFF.